The T cell receptor (beta chain) described here comes from a study of T cells in Graves' hyperthyroidism and ophthalmopathy. The sample holds a few counts of this clonotype. From RNA transcripts, TCR beta CDR3 regions were amplified. During a first-round RT-PCR of the TCR CDR3, the HTBI primer set was used. One entry per CDR3 protein, called by TCRdb with MiXCR from the multiplex PCR reads. In the table there are approximately 600,000 distinct CDR3 sequences, 14% of which are singletons. Per the germline V gene, CDR1 is SGHRS and CDR2 is YFSETQ. This CDR3 region has 14 residues. Trimming at V came to 4 bases and at J to 9 bases, leaving 8 bases not matched to a gene.

Sample: blood. The chain couples TRBV5-1 to TRBJ1-2, with 11 nucleotides matching TRBD1. This receptor was identified in a woman between 18 and 29 years old with Graves' ophthalmopathy. The chain's CDR3 is CASSRGGDRGSYTF. As DNA, the CDR3 is TGCGCCAGCAGCCGCGGAGGGGACAGGGGGAGCTACACCTTC.